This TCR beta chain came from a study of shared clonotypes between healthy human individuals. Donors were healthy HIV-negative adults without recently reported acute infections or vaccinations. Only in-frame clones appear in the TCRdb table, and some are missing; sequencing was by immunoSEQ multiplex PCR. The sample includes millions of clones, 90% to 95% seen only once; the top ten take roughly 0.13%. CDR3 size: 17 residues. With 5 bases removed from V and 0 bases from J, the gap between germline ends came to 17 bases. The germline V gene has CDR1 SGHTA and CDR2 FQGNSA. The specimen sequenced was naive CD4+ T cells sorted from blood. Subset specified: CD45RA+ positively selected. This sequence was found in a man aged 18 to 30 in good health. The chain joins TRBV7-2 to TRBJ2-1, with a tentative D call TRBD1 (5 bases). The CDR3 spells CASSPQGLESSYNEQFF. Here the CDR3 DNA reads TGTGCCAGCAGCCCCCAGGGCCTCGAGAGCTCCTACAATGAGCAGTTCTTC.